These 18 T cell receptor beta chains share one sample of origin, sequenced in a study of cytomegalovirus exposure and HLA in healthy donors. 60 Vbeta and 13 Jbeta primers were used in PCR. Libraries were prepared by immunoSEQ multiplex PCR; TCRdb keeps only in-frame clonotypes and omits some of them. The table records more than 50,000 clones, 65% to 90% of them present only once. Specimen: PBMCs. These receptor sequences come from a female donor in good health and CMV-seronegative.

J is TRBJ2-3 and V is TRBV5-5; 9 bases match TRBD1. Germline trimming cut 4 bases from V and 5 bases from J; bases unmatched to any gene: 14. Germline V gene data show CDR1 as SGHKS and CDR2 as YYEKEE (reference sequence). The CDR3 totals 17 residues. CDR3: CASSQPDRGWGGDTQYF. CDR3 DNA sequence: TGTGCCAGCAGCCAACCGGACAGGGGATGGGGGGGAGATACGCAGTATTTT.

Turning to this clone: The junction shows a germline mismatch at one end, possibly a read error. The chain recombines TRBV28 with TRBJ1-6, with 8 bases fitting TRBD1. Germline assignment: CDR1 MDHEN and CDR2 SYDVKM. The CDR3 covers 17 residues. The CDR3 loop reads CASSPGGQGSFNSPLHF. In nucleotides, the CDR3 is TGTGCCAGCAGTCCTGGAGGACAGGGATCCTTTAATTCACCCCTCCACTTT.

The V and J genes are TRBV27 and TRBJ2-7, with 9 nucleotides matching TRBD1. The CDR3 covers 15 residues. Germline assignment: CDR1 MNHEY and CDR2 SMNVEV (reference sequence). Germline trimming cut 2 bases from V and 2 bases from J; bases unmatched to any gene: 4. The CDR3 coding sequence is TGTGCCAGCAGTTTACTTGGGACAGGGACCTACGAGCAGTACTTC. It translates to CASSLLGTGTYEQYF.

The CDR3 loop is CASSSQIDRGDRYEQYF. Here the CDR3 DNA reads TGTGCCAGCAGTTCCCAAATCGACAGGGGAGATCGCTACGAGCAGTACTTC. This rearrangement joins TRBV28 to TRBJ2-7, with 8 bases fitting TRBD1. The CDR3 contains 17 residues. The J segment lost 3 bases and the V segment lost 4 bases, leaving 14 bases of the junction unmatched. Germline V gene data show CDR1 as MDHEN and CDR2 as SYDVKM.

The chain joins TRBV30 to TRBJ2-7, with a tentative D call TRBD1 (6 bases). V was trimmed by 1 base and J by 3 bases, leaving 10 bases between them. The CDR3 loop spans 13 amino acids. Germline V gives CDR1 GTSNPN, CDR2 SVGIG (reference sequence). CDR3 protein: CAWSGTEGYEQYF. CDR3 DNA sequence: TGTGCCTGGAGTGGGACAGAAGGCTACGAGCAGTACTTC.

The CDR3 reads CATEGQGADTQYF. CDR3 DNA: TGCGCCACCGAGGGACAGGGCGCAGATACGCAGTATTTT. The J gene is TRBJ2-3, the V gene TRBV10-1; the match to TRBD1 covers 9 bases. CDR3 length: 13 amino acids. The junction had 6 bases not matched to a gene; V was cut back by 10 bases and J by 4 bases. CDR1 and CDR2 (germline): WNHNN, SYGVQD (reference sequence).

The chain has TRBV11-1 and TRBJ2-7; D uncertain. The ends were cut back, 5 bases at V and 0 bases at J, with 14 bases in the middle. This CDR3 has 15 amino acids. From germline, CDR1 is SGHAT and CDR2 FQDESV (reference sequence). The CDR3 DNA reads TGTGCCAGCAGCCAACAAGACAAGGCCTCCTACGAGCAGTACTTC. Protein: CASSQQDKASYEQYF.

CDR3 sequence (DNA): TGTGCCAGCAGCTTCGGGGGGCAAATTGATTCACCCCTCCACTTT. Translating it yields CASSFGGQIDSPLHF. The rearrangement links TRBV7-9 to TRBJ1-6, with a possible D match to TRBD1 (6 bases). This CDR3 is 15 amino acids long. Trimming stripped 3 bases from V and 8 bases from J, with 14 bases between. The germline V gene has CDR1 SEHNR and CDR2 FQNEAQ (reference sequence). Supplemented by reference TRBV7-9 and TRBJ1-6, the full variable domain reads DTGVSQNPRHKITKRGQNVTFRCDPISEHNRLYWYRQTLGQGPEFLTYFQNEAQLEKSRLLSDRFSAERPKGSFSTLEIQRTEQGDSAMYLCASSFGGQIDSPLHFGNGTRLTVT.

The rearrangement joins TRBV1 to TRBJ2-5; the table assigns TRBD1, which was not confirmed against the DNA. TRBV1 is annotated as a pseudogene. CDR3 size: 14 residues. CDR3 coding DNA: TGCACCAGCAGCCAAGTCCCAGGAAAAGAGACCCAGTACTTC. It codes for CTSSQVPGKETQYF.

The chain is built from TRBV28 and TRBJ2-1; D might be TRBD1 (5 bases). Germline V gene data show CDR1 as MDHEN and CDR2 as SYDVKM. V was clipped by 3 bases and J by 5 bases, with 14 bases between them. The CDR3 contains 15 residues. CDR3 sequence (DNA): TGTGCCAGCAGTTTTCCGGCAGGGTATAACAATGAGCAGTTCTTC. It yields the protein CASSFPAGYNNEQFF.

DNA of the CDR3: TGTGCCAGCAGCTTAGAGGGACTAGCAAGGGAGACCCAGTACTTC. Translating gives CASSLEGLARETQYF. This sequence joins TRBV7-6 and TRBJ2-5; 9 nucleotides match TRBD2. V trimming: 1 base; J trimming: 5 bases; junction bases outside the gene matches: 5. This CDR3 region has 15 residues. The germline CDR1 and CDR2 sequences are SGHVS and FNYEAQ.

This CDR3 is CASSPASLWALAKTTDTQYF. The CDR3 nucleotides are TGTGCCAGCTCACCAGCGTCCTTGTGGGCTCTAGCGAAAACCACAGATACGCAGTATTTT. This chain links TRBV18 with TRBJ2-3; tentative D call: TRBD2 (6 bases). The V end lost 2 bases, the J end lost 2 bases, and 26 bases lay between the germline ends. Germline V lookup: CDR1 KGHSH, CDR2 LQKENI. The CDR3 covers 20 residues.

Details on this clone: The germline gene is not matched at one end of the junction; a read error may be the cause. V gene TRBV7-3 combines with J gene TRBJ2-5; TRBD2 agrees at 14 bases. Germline CDR1 and CDR2: SGHTA and FQGTGA. The CDR3 runs to 14 residues. The CDR3 DNA reads TGTGCCAGCAGCCAGACTAGCGGGGGGGCGCCTACGGACTTC. Residues: CASSQTSGGAPTDF.

This clone is medium-sized (0.01 to 0.1%). The chain uses TRBV6-1 and TRBJ2-2; TRBD2 aligns across 7 bases. This CDR3 region has 14 residues. The trim removed 2 bases at V and 3 bases at J, leaving 0 bases unmatched. The germline CDR1 and CDR2 sequences are MNHNS and SASEGT. CDR3 nucleotide sequence: TGTGCCAGCAGTGAACTAGCGGACACCGGGGAGCTGTTTTTT. Amino acid sequence: CASSELADTGELFF.

The J gene is TRBJ2-5, the V gene TRBV29-1; 9 positions agree with TRBD1. The DNA end is a closer match to TRBJ2-7, so the J assignment may be wrong. From germline, CDR1 is SQVTM and CDR2 ANQGSEA. This CDR3 is 15 amino acids long. This CDR3 is CSVEALLQGALEQYF. The CDR3 DNA is TGCAGCGTTGAAGCCCTACTACAGGGGGCCCTCGAGCAGTACTTC.

The rearrangement uses TRBV7-2 and TRBJ2-5, with 7 bases matching TRBD1. From germline, CDR1 is SGHTA and CDR2 FQGNSA. This CDR3 region has 15 residues. V dropped 5 bases and J dropped 4; count of bases not matched to a gene: 10. The CDR3 reads CASSLSLTGRETQYF. CDR3 in DNA: TGTGCCAGCAGCCTCTCCCTGACAGGGCGAGAGACCCAGTACTTC.

The chain has TRBV7-9 and TRBJ1-2, with TRBD1 identical over 7 bases. The germline gives CDR1 SEHNR, CDR2 FQNEAQ (reference sequence). The CDR3 is 16 amino acids. V shed 0 bases and J 0 bases; nucleotides not matched to a gene: 4. The CDR3 reads CASSLATGQPNYGYTF. The CDR3 nucleotides read TGTGCCAGCAGCTTAGCGACAGGGCAGCCTAACTATGGCTACACCTTC. The variable domain in full, with the rest retrieved from reference TRBV7-9 and TRBJ1-2, is DTGVSQNPRHKITKRGQNVTFRCDPISEHNRLYWYRQTLGQGPEFLTYFQNEAQLEKSRLLSDRFSAERPKGSFSTLEIQRTEQGDSAMYLCASSLATGQPNYGYTFGSGTRLTVV.

The chain is built from TRBV7-5 and TRBJ2-1; TRBD1, as called in the table, went unchecked against the DNA. TRBV7-5 constitutes a pseudogene. The CDR3 runs 15 residues. CDR3 nucleotides: TGTGCCAGAAGCTTAAGGGGGAAGTCCTACAATGAGCAGTTCTTC. The encoded protein is CARSLRGKSYNEQFF.